These 30 T cell receptor beta chains came from one sample sequenced in a study of beta chain features in type 1 diabetes. Study-level points and caveats: Type 1 diabetes patients showed a moderate but significant shortening of TCRB CDR3s in all four CD4+ subsets.

These receptors' targets are unknown. Reverse transcription of all isolated RNA meant that expressed TCRB transcripts were sequenced. The repertoire was sequenced with immunoSEQ multiplex PCR; TCRdb's copy has only in-frame clones and lacks some. In the table there are under 200,000 clones, approximately 9% of which are singletons. Sequenced input: central memory CD4+ T cells from blood. These receptors were collected from a woman aged 18-30 years with type 1 diabetes.

This clone was counted between two and nine times. This sequence joins TRBV9 and TRBJ2-2, with 10 bases identical to TRBD2. This CDR3 has 14 amino acids. J was trimmed by 5 bases and V by 6 bases; bases with no gene match: 4. CDR1 SGDLS and CDR2 YYNGEE come from the germline V gene. CDR3 protein: CASTSGGRTGELFF. As DNA, the CDR3 is TGTGCCAGCACTAGCGGGGGCCGGACCGGGGAGCTGTTTTTT.

A few counts support this clone. J is TRBJ2-2 and V is TRBV18; no firm D call. The ends were cut back, 6 bases at V and 4 bases at J, with 9 bases in the middle. Germline V gene data show CDR1 as KGHSH and CDR2 as LQKENI. This CDR3 spans 13 amino acids. DNA for the CDR3: TGTGCCAGCTCCCTTTCGGGCACCGGGGAGCTGTTTTTT. Amino acid sequence: CASSLSGTGELFF.

V is TRBV6-6 and J is TRBJ2-1; D is unclear. V lost 6 bases and J lost 8, with 8 bases in between. This CDR3 contains 11 residues. CDR1 is MNHNY and CDR2 is SVGAGI in the germline V gene (reference sequence). The CDR3 reads CASRILDEQFF. The CDR3 DNA is TGTGCCAGCAGAATACTGGATGAGCAGTTCTTC.

This clone was found a few times. The chain recombines TRBV28 with TRBJ2-7; possibly TRBD2 for D (6 bases). Germline values: CDR1 MDHEN, CDR2 SYDVKM. This CDR3 is built from 17 residues. The V end was cut by 6 bases, the J end by 0 bases, with 21 bases between. The CDR3 DNA reads TGTGCCAGCAGGGATCCCCCCGGGACTCAAAGCTCCTACGAGCAGTACTTC. Translated: CASRDPPGTQSSYEQYF.

The chain recombines TRBV19 with TRBJ2-2; D is unclear. Germline values: CDR1 LNHDA, CDR2 SQIVND (reference sequence). V was pared by 6 bases and J by 5 bases, with 13 bases between. CDR3 size: 14 residues. CDR3 bases: TGTGCCAGTAGGGGCTCCAGCTGGACCGGGGAGCTGTTTTTT. Amino acid sequence: CASRGSSWTGELFF.

The chain joins TRBV25-1 to TRBJ1-6; maybe TRBD1 (6 bases). In germline, CDR1 is MGHDK, CDR2 SYGVNS. The CDR3 spans 15 residues. Trimming left V 1 base short and J 7 bases short, with 11 bases between. CDR3 DNA: TGTGCCAGCAGTGAATCTGTGGGACAAAATTCACCCCTCCACTTT. This sequence encodes CASSESVGQNSPLHF.

This rearrangement joins TRBV12-5 to TRBJ2-5, with 11 bases aligning to TRBD2. This CDR3 is 15 amino acids long. The junction had 16 bases not matched to a gene; V was cut back by 5 bases and J by 14 bases. Looked up from germline, CDR1 is LGHNT and CDR2 is FRNRAP. The CDR3: CASGGWTSGPGRIYF. In nucleotides, the CDR3 is TGTGCTAGTGGTGGCTGGACTAGCGGGCCTGGGAGGATTTACTTC.

This chain links TRBV10-3 with TRBJ2-4; 9 bases fit TRBD1. The V gene end was trimmed by 6 bases and the J gene end by 6 bases; junction bases not matched to a gene: 9. The CDR3 is made up of 15 amino acids. Germline lookup yields CDR1 ENHRY and CDR2 SYGVKD. The DNA for the CDR3 is TGTGCCATCAGGGCTAACCTGGACAGGGGAAACATTCAGTACTTC. This gives the protein CAIRANLDRGNIQYF.

This clone was detected only a few times. The V call is TRBV30, the J call TRBJ2-7; TRBD2 might be the D (5 bases). Germline V gene sequence: CDR1 GTSNPN, CDR2 SVGIG (reference sequence). The V and J ends lost 2 bases and 0 bases respectively, with 20 bases between them. This CDR3 contains 17 residues. The CDR3 loop reads CAWSPERISVSSYEQYF. The CDR3 nucleotides read TGTGCCTGGAGTCCCGAGCGGATTAGCGTAAGCTCCTACGAGCAGTACTTC.

V usage is TRBV10-2 and J usage is TRBJ2-7; D is perhaps TRBD1 (6 bases). V dropped 7 bases and J dropped 3 bases, with 13 bases sitting between them. Per the germline V gene, CDR1 is WSHSY and CDR2 is SAAADI. The CDR3 length is 13 residues. The CDR3 nucleotides read TGCGCCAGCATGACAGGAACCTACTACGAGCAGTACTTC. As protein: CASMTGTYYEQYF.

This clone was detected a few times. CDR3 sequence: CSVRERAGTDTQYF. DNA for the CDR3: TGCAGCGTTCGGGAAAGAGCGGGCACAGATACGCAGTATTTT. The chain combines TRBV29-1 with TRBJ2-3; tentatively, D is TRBD2 (5 bases). Germline V gives CDR1 SQVTM, CDR2 ANQGSEA. There are 14 residues in the CDR3. Trimming removed 5 bases at V and 1 base at J, with 13 bases between.

CDR3 sequence: CASRRGATNEKLFF. The CDR3 region has the DNA TGCGCCAGCAGGCGGGGTGCAACTAATGAAAAACTGTTTTTT. The V call is TRBV10-2, the J call TRBJ1-4; no clear D gene. Germline V CDR1 and CDR2: WSHSY, SAAADI. V lost 6 bases to trimming and J lost 0 bases, with 8 bases between them. This CDR3 has 14 amino acids.

This clone was counted a few times. V usage is TRBV6-6 and J usage is TRBJ2-5; 8 bases fit TRBD2. Looked up from germline, CDR1 is MNHNY and CDR2 is SVGAGI (reference sequence). The CDR3 has 12 residues. CDR3 coding DNA: TGTACCACTAGCGGAATAAAAGAGACCCAGTACTTC. It is translated as CTTSGIKETQYF.

This clone occurred a few times. The V call is TRBV18, the J call TRBJ2-7; no clear D gene. Germline-derived CDR1 and CDR2 are KGHSH and LQKENI. V was clipped by 3 bases and J by 5 bases, with 8 bases between them. The CDR3 length is 12 residues. The CDR3 DNA follows: TGTGCCAGCTCACCTCCTAGTAACGAGCAGTACTTC. This encodes CASSPPSNEQYF. Drawing the rest from reference TRBV18 and TRBJ2-7, the complete variable domain is NAGVMQNPRHLVRRRGQEARLRCSPMKGHSHVYWYRQLPEEGLKFMVYLQKENIIDESGMPKERFSAEFPKEGPSILRIQQVVRGDSAAYFCASSPPSNEQYFGPGTRLTVT.

The rearrangement joins TRBV4-2 to TRBJ2-7, with 7 bases lining up with TRBD1. The junction had 14 bases not matched to a gene; V was cut back by 2 bases and J by 4 bases. The CDR3 length is 17 residues. Germline V gene lookup returns CDR1 LGHNA and CDR2 YNFKEQ. CDR3 residues: CASSQLQGPGTVYEQYF. CDR3 nucleotides: TGTGCCAGCAGCCAATTGCAGGGACCCGGGACAGTTTACGAGCAGTACTTC.

This clone was detected ten times or more. CDR3 in DNA: TGCAGTGCAGCGGGAGCCAATGAGCAGTTCTTC. This translates into CSAAGANEQFF. V and J are TRBV20-1 and TRBJ2-1, with 8 nucleotides matching TRBD2. The CDR3 runs to 11 residues. V trimming: 6 bases; J trimming: 6 bases; junction bases outside the gene matches: 1. Germline loops: CDR1 DFQATT, CDR2 SNEGSKA (reference sequence).

CDR3 region: CASSWGTRGSTQYF. CDR3 DNA sequence: TGTGCCAGCAGCTGGGGGACTAGAGGTAGTACGCAGTATTTT. The chain combines TRBV7-2 with TRBJ2-3, with 8 bases that match TRBD2. CDR3 length: 14 amino acids. Trimming took 4 bases from V and 8 from J; bases not matched to a gene: 8. Germline loops: CDR1 SGHTA, CDR2 FQGNSA.

This chain uses TRBV18 with TRBJ2-7, with 7 bases fitting TRBD1. V lost 1 base and J lost 0; bases outside the gene matches: 6. The V gene's germline CDR1 is KGHSH and CDR2 LQKENI. The CDR3 totals 16 residues. The CDR3: CASSPQGQRSSYEQYF. Written as DNA, the CDR3 is TGTGCCAGCTCACCACAGGGACAGAGGAGCTCCTACGAGCAGTACTTC. The full variable domain, its missing parts supplied by reference TRBV18 and TRBJ2-7, is NAGVMQNPRHLVRRRGQEARLRCSPMKGHSHVYWYRQLPEEGLKFMVYLQKENIIDESGMPKERFSAEFPKEGPSILRIQQVVRGDSAAYFCASSPQGQRSSYEQYFGPGTRLTVT.

This clone occurred a few times. V and J are TRBV7-2 and TRBJ1-5; 7 nucleotides match TRBD1. V was clipped by 5 bases and J by 6 bases; unmatched bases: 10. CDR1 is SGHTA, CDR2 FQGNSA, per germline. The CDR3 is made up of 15 amino acids. CDR3 coding DNA: TGTGCCAGCAGCCTAGGACAGGTTGGAGCTCAGCCCCAGCATTTT. Its translation: CASSLGQVGAQPQHF.

This clone was seen more than once but under ten times. The rearrangement uses TRBV18 and TRBJ1-5; D ambiguous. Trimming took off 3 bases at V and 4 bases at J, with 13 bases between the two ends. Germline CDR1 KGHSH, CDR2 LQKENI. This CDR3 spans 15 amino acids. The chain's CDR3 is CASSPGRGGNQPQHF. The CDR3 coding sequence is TGTGCCAGCTCACCGGGTCGGGGTGGGAATCAGCCCCAGCATTTT.

The table lists this clone with a few counts. The chain has TRBV5-1 and TRBJ2-3; 10 nucleotides agree with TRBD1. Trimming removed 3 bases from V and 6 bases from J; junction bases left unmatched: 4. The CDR3 contains 14 residues. Germline V gene lookup returns CDR1 SGHRS and CDR2 YFSETQ. The CDR3 region has the DNA TGCGCCAGCAGCTGGGGGACAGGGGTCGATACGCAGTATTTT. As protein: CASSWGTGVDTQYF. Combining the CDR3 with reference TRBV5-1 and TRBJ2-3 gives the whole variable domain KAGVTQTPRYLIKTRGQQVTLSCSPISGHRSVSWYQQTPGQGLQFLFEYFSETQRNKGNFPGRFSGRQFSNSRSEMNVSTLELGDSALYLCASSWGTGVDTQYFGPGTRLTVL.

The gene calls are TRBV21-1 and TRBJ2-7; no check of the table's D call, TRBD2, against the DNA was made. TRBV21-1 is annotated as a pseudogene. The CDR3 contains 14 residues. The CDR3 region is CASSRSRSSYEQYF. CDR3 sequence (DNA): TGTGCCAGCAGCAGGTCCCGGTCCTCCTACGAGCAGTACTTC.

The rearrangement uses TRBV7-8 and TRBJ2-7, with D possibly being TRBD1 (6 bases). Trimming removed 5 bases at V and 4 bases at J, with 15 bases between. This CDR3 spans 14 amino acids. CDR1 is SGHVS and CDR2 is FQNEAQ in the germline V gene. CDR3 bases: TGTGCCAGCAGCCAGGGGACGGGTGCGTACGAGCAGTACTTC. Protein: CASSQGTGAYEQYF.

The V gene is TRBV18, the J gene TRBJ1-1, with 9 bases that match TRBD1. The CDR3 length is 15 residues. Germline CDR1 is KGHSH and CDR2 is LQKENI. Trimming at V came to 1 base and at J to 0 bases, leaving 0 bases not matched to a gene. The CDR3 loop reads CASSPRDRVNTEAFF. CDR3 nucleotide sequence: TGTGCCAGCTCACCACGGGACAGGGTGAACACTGAAGCTTTCTTT.

This clone was seen only a few times. The chain uses TRBV18 and TRBJ1-1; D call uncertain. Looked up from germline, CDR1 is KGHSH and CDR2 is LQKENI. Trimming removed 3 bases at V and 8 bases at J, with 13 bases between. The CDR3 is 13 amino acids. In nucleotides, the CDR3 is TGTGCCAGCTCACCTCTAGTCAGAATCGAAGCTTTCTTT. Translation: CASSPLVRIEAFF.

This clone was counted a few times. The chain recombines TRBV7-2 with TRBJ2-5, with unresolved D. Trimming took 3 bases from V and 1 from J, leaving 6 bases between them. The CDR3 is made up of 13 amino acids. Germline loops: CDR1 SGHTA, CDR2 FQGNSA. This CDR3 reads CASSFPPQETQYF. CDR3 sequence (DNA): TGTGCCAGCAGCTTCCCTCCCCAAGAGACCCAGTACTTC.

V is TRBV30 and J is TRBJ2-3, with TRBD2 matching over 11 bases. Germline V CDR1 and CDR2: GTSNPN, SVGIG (reference sequence). CDR3 length: 14 residues. V was pared by 2 bases and J by 4 bases, with 2 bases of the junction left unmatched. CDR3 sequence (DNA): TGTGCCTGGAGTATAGCGGGAGGGTCAGATACGCAGTATTTT. As protein: CAWSIAGGSDTQYF.

The chain links TRBV18 to TRBJ2-5; maybe TRBD1 (5 bases). Per the germline V gene, CDR1 is KGHSH and CDR2 is LQKENI. The CDR3 has 15 amino acids. Trimming took 2 bases from V and 5 from J, leaving 15 bases between them. The CDR3 sequence: CASSPTGQGSETQYF. CDR3 nucleotides: TGTGCCAGCTCACCAACTGGTCAGGGTTCGGAGACCCAGTACTTC.

Regarding this clone: Within the sample, other DNA sequences also encode this same CDR3. The chain combines TRBV7-9 with TRBJ1-1, with D unresolved. Deletions cut 3 bases from V and 0 bases from J, with 8 bases between. The CDR3 is 14 amino acids. Germline V CDR1 and CDR2: SEHNR, FQNEAQ (reference sequence). The CDR3, as DNA: TGTGCCAGCAGCTTGGCGGGGTTGAACACTGAAGCTTTCTTT. Amino acid sequence: CASSLAGLNTEAFF. The full variable domain, in which reference TRBV7-9 and TRBJ1-1 provide the parts outside the CDR3, is DTGVSQNPRHKITKRGQNVTFRCDPISEHNRLYWYRQTLGQGPEFLTYFQNEAQLEKSRLLSDRFSAERPKGSFSTLEIQRTEQGDSAMYLCASSLAGLNTEAFFGQGTRLTVV.

This clone was counted ten times or more. This chain links TRBV15 with TRBJ2-7; 7 bases map to TRBD1. CDR3 length equals 16 residues. J was trimmed by 7 bases and V by 0 bases; bases with no gene match: 12. Germline CDR1 LNHNV, CDR2 YYDKDF (reference sequence). The CDR3, as DNA: TGTGCCACCAGCAGAGAAACAGGGGTGGGGTCGAGGGAGCAGTACTTC. Protein: CATSRETGVGSREQYF.